This TCR beta chain stems from a study of response to subunit inactivated influenza vaccine. Study-level findings and limits: Every seasonal influenza vaccination brings in few new T cells, the authors suggested.

V lost 0 bases to trimming and J lost 3 bases, with 11 bases between them. CDR1 is MNHEY, CDR2 SVGEGT, per germline. CDR3 length: 16 residues. This clonotype showed up many times. What it binds is unknown. In TCRdb, the RT-PCR reads were re-called with MiXCR into one record per CDR3 protein. The table has over 750,000 distinct CDR3 sequences, around 21% seen once; the top ten hold about 10%. This clonotype was sampled from a man aged 50 or older who received an inactivated influenza vaccine. The chain joins TRBV6-2 or TRBV6-3 to TRBJ2-2; D might be TRBD1 or TRBD2, each matching 5 bases. Sequencing used PBMCs from blood, obtained around 5 days after vaccination. The CDR3 DNA sequence: TGTGCCAGCAGTTACTCGGGACCACCCTACACCGGGGAGCTGTTTTTT. Its translation is CASSYSGPPYTGELFF.